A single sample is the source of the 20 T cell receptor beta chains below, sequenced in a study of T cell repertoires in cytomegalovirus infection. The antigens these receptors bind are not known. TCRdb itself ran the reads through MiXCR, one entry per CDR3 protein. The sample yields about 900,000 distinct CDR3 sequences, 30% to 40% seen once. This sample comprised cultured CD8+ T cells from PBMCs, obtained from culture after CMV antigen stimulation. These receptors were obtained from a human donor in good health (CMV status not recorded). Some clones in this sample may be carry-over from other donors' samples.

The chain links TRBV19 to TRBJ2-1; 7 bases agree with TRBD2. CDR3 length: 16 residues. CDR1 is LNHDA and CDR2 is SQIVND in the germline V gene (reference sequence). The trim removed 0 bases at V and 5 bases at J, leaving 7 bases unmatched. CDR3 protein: CASSIDPAGYHNEQFF. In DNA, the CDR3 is TGTGCCAGTAGTATAGATCCAGCGGGGTACCACAATGAGCAGTTCTTC.

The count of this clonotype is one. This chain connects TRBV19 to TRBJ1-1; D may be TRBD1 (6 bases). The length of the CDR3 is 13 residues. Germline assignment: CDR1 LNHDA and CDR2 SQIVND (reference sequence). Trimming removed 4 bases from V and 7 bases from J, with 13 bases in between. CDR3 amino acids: CASSRDIIFEAFF. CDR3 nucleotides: TGTGCCAGTAGTAGGGACATAATTTTTGAAGCTTTCTTT.

This CDR3 reads CSAAQGYGGDYSNQPQHF. CDR3 coding DNA: TGCAGTGCTGCGCAGGGGTACGGGGGGGATTATAGCAATCAGCCCCAGCATTTT. This chain links TRBV20-1 with TRBJ1-5, with D possibly being TRBD1 (6 bases). Per the germline V gene, CDR1 is DFQATT and CDR2 is SNEGSKA (reference sequence). Trimming pared 5 bases from V and 0 bases from J, leaving 23 bases between. The CDR3 consists of 18 residues.

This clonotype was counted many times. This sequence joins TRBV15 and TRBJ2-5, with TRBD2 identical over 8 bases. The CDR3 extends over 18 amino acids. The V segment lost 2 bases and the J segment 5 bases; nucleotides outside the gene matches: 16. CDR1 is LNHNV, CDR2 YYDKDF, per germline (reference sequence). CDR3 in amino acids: CATSRFQAGVVFGETQYF. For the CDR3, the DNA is TGTGCCACCAGCAGATTCCAAGCGGGGGTGGTTTTCGGGGAGACCCAGTACTTC.

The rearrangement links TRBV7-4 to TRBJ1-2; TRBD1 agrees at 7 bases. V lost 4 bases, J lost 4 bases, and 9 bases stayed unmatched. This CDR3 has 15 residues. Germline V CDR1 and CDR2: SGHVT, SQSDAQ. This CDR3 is CASSSGTVLFYGYTF. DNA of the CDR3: TGTGCCAGCAGCTCCGGGACAGTTTTATTCTATGGCTACACCTTC.

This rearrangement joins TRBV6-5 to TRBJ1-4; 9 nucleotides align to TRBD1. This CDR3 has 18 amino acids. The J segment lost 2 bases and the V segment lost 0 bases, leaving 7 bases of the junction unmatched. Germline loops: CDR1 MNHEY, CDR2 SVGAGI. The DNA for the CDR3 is TGTGCCAGCAGTTACTCACAAGGACAGGGGTATACTAATGAAAAACTGTTTTTT. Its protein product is CASSYSQGQGYTNEKLFF.

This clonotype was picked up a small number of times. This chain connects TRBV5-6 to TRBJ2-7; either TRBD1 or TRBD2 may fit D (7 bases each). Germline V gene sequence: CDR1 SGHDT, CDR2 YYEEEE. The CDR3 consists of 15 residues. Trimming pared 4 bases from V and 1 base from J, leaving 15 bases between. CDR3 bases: TGTGCCAGCAGCGTGGGGGGGACAGCTTCCTACGAGCAGTACGTC. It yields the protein CASSVGGTASYEQYV.

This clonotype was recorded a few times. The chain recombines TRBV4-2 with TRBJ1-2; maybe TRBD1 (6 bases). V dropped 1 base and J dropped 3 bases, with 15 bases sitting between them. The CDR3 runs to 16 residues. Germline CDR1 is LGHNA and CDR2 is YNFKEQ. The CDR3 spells CASSQGEGGAYYGYTF. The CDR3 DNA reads TGTGCCAGCAGCCAAGGGGAGGGGGGCGCATACTATGGCTACACCTTC.

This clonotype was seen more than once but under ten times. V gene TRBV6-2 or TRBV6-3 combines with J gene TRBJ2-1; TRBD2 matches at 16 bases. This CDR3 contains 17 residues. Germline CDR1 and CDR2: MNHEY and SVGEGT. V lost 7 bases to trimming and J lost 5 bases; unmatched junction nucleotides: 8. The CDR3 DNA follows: TGTGCCAGCAATATACCGGGACTAGCGGGGGGGAACAATGAGCAGTTCTTC. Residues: CASNIPGLAGGNNEQFF.

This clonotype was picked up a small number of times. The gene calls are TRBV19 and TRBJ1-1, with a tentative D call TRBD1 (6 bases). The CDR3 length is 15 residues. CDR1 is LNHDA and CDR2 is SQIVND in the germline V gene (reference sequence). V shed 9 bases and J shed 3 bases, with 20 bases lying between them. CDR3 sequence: CASDPGVPEDTEAFF. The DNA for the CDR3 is TGTGCCAGCGATCCAGGGGTGCCCGAAGACACTGAAGCTTTCTTT. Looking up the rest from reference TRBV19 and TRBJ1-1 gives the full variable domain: DGGITQSPKYLFRKEGQNVTLSCEQNLNHDAMYWYRQDPGQGLRLIYYSQIVNDFQKGDIAEGYSVSREKKESFPLTVTSAQKNPTAFYLCASDPGVPEDTEAFFGQGTRLTVV.

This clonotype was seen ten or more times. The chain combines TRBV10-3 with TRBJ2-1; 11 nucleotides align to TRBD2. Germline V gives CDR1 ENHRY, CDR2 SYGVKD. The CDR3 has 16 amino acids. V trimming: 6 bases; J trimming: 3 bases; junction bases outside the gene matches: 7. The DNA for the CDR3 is TGTGCCATCAGGATTCCTAGCGGGGGGTACTACAATGAGCAGTTCTTC. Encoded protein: CAIRIPSGGYYNEQFF.

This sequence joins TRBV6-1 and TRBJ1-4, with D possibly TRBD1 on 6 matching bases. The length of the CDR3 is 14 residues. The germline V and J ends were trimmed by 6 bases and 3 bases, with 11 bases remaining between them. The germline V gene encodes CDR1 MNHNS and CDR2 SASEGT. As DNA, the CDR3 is TGTGCCAGCAGGAACGACAGGCCTAATGAAAAACTGTTTTTT. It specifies CASRNDRPNEKLFF.

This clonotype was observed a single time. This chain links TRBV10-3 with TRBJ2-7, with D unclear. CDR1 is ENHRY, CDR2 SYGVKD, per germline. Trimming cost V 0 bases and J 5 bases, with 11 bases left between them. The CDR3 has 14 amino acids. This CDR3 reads CAISESIGIDEQYF. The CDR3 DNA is TGTGCCATCAGTGAGTCGATAGGGATCGACGAGCAGTACTTC.

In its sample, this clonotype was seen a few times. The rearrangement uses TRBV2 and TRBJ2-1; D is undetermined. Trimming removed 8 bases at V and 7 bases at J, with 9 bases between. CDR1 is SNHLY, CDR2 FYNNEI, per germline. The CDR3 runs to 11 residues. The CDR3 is CASLPDNEQFF. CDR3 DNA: TGTGCCAGCCTACCCGATAATGAGCAGTTCTTC.

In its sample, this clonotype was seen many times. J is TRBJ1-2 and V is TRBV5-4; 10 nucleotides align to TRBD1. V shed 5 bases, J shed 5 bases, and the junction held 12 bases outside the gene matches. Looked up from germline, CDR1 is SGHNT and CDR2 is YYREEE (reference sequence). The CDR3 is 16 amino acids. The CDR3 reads CASSSLPGQGVYGYTF. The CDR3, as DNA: TGTGCCAGCAGTTCCCTTCCAGGACAGGGGGTGTATGGCTACACCTTC.

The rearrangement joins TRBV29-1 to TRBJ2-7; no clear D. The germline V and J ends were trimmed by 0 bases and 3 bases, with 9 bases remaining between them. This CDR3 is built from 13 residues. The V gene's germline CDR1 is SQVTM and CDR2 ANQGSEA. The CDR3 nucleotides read TGCAGCGTTGAAGATCTTGTCAGCTACGAGCAGTACTTC. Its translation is CSVEDLVSYEQYF.

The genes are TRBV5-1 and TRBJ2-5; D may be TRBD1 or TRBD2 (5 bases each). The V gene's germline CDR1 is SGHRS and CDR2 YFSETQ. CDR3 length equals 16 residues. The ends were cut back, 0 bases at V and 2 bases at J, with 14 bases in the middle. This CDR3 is CASSLVTGEGQETQYF. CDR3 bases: TGCGCCAGCAGCTTGGTTACAGGAGAGGGACAAGAGACCCAGTACTTC.

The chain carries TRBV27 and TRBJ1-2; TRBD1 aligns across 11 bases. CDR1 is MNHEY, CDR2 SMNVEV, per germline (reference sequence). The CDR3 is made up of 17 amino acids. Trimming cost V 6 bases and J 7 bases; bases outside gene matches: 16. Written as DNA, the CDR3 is TGTGCCAGCAGCCCACGGACAGGGGGCGATTTATCGGCTGGCTACACCTTC. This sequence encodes CASSPRTGGDLSAGYTF.

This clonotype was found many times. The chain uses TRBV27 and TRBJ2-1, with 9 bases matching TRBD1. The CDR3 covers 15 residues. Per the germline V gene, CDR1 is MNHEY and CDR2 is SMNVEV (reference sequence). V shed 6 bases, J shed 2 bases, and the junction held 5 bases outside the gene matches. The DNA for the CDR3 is TGTGCCAGCAGCCCAACAGGGGGCCCCTACAATGAGCAGTTCTTC. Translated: CASSPTGGPYNEQFF.

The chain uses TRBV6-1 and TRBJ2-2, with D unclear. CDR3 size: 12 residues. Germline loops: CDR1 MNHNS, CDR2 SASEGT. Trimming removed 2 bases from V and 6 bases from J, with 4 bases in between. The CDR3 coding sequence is TGTGCCAGCAGTGAATTGGCCGGGGAGCTGTTTTTT. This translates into CASSELAGELFF.